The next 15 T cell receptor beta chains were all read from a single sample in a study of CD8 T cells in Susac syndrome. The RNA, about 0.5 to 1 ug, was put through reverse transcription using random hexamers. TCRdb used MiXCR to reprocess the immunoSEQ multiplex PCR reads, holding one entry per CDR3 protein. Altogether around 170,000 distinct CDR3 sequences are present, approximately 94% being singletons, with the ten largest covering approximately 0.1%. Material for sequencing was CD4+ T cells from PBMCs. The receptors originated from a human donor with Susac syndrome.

As DNA, the CDR3 is TGTGCCAGCACACAGCAACAGGGCTGGAACACCGGGGAGCTGTTTTTT. Translating it yields CASTQQQGWNTGELFF. This chain uses TRBV6-1 with TRBJ2-2, with D tentatively TRBD1 (6 bases). Germline CDR1 is MNHNS and CDR2 is SASEGT. CDR3 length: 16 residues. The germline V and J ends were trimmed by 7 bases and 1 base, with 16 bases remaining between them.

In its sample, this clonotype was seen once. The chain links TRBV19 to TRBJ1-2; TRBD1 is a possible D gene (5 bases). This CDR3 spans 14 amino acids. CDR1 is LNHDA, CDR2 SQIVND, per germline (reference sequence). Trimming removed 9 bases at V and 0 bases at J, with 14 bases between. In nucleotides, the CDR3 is TGTGCCAGCAACCCGGGACGTACTAACTATGGCTACACCTTC. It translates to CASNPGRTNYGYTF.

The CDR3 loop reads CASRETSGQGGQPQHF. The CDR3 region has the DNA TGTGCCAGCAGGGAAACCTCGGGACAGGGGGGCCAGCCCCAGCATTTT. The chain joins TRBV6-1 to TRBJ1-5; the match to TRBD1 covers 11 bases. This CDR3 is 16 amino acids long. Trimming took 6 bases from V and 7 from J; bases not matched to a gene: 11. Germline lookup yields CDR1 MNHNS and CDR2 SASEGT.

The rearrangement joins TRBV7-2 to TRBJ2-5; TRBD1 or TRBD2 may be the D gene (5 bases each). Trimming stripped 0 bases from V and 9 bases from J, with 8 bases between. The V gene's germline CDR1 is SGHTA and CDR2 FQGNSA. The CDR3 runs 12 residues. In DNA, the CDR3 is TGTGCCAGCAGCTTAGCAAGGGACGCCCAGTACTTC. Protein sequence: CASSLARDAQYF.

The CDR3 coding sequence is TGTGCCTGGAGTGGTATGGGGCCTAATCAGCCCCAGCATTTT. It translates to CAWSGMGPNQPQHF. This rearrangement joins TRBV30 to TRBJ1-5, with a weak D call TRBD1 (5 bases). The length of the CDR3 is 14 residues. V lost 1 base and J 4 bases, leaving 11 bases between the germline ends. The V gene's germline CDR1 is GTSNPN and CDR2 SVGIG (reference sequence).

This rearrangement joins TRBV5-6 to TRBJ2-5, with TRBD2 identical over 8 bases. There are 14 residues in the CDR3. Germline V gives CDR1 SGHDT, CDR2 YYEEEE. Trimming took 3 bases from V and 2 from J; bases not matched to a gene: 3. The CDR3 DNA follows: TGTGCCAGCAGCTCGTTAGCGGGGCAAGAGACCCAGTACTTC. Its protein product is CASSSLAGQETQYF.

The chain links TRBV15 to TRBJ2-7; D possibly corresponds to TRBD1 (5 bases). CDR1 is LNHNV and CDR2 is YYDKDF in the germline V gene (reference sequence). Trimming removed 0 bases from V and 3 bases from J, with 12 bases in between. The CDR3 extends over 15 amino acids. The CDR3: CATSRDGQGIYEQYF. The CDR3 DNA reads TGTGCCACCAGCAGAGATGGGCAGGGTATCTACGAGCAGTACTTC.

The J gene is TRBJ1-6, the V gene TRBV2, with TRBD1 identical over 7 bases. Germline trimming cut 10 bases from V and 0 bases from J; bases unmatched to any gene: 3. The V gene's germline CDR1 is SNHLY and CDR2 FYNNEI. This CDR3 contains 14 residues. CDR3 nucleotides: TGTGCCAACCGACAGGGCTCCTATAATTCACCCCTCCACTTT. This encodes CANRQGSYNSPLHF.

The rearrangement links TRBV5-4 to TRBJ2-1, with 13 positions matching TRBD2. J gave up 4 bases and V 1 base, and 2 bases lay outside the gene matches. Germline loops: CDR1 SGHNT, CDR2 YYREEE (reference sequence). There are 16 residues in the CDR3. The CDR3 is CASSLSGLAGYNEQFF. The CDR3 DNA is TGTGCCAGCAGCTTGTCGGGACTAGCGGGATACAATGAGCAGTTCTTC.

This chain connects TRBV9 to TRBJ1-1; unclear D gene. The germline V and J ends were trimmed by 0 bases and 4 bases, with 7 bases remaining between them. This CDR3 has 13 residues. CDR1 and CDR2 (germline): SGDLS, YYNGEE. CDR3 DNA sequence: TGTGCCAGCAGCGTAGTAGAAGGCACTGAAGCTTTCTTT. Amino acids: CASSVVEGTEAFF.

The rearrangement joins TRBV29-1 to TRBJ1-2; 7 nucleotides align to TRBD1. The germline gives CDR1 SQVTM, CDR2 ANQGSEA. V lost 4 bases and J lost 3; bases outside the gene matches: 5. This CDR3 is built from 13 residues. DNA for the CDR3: TGCAGCGTTGGACAGGGTACTCACTATGGCTACACCTTC. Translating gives CSVGQGTHYGYTF.

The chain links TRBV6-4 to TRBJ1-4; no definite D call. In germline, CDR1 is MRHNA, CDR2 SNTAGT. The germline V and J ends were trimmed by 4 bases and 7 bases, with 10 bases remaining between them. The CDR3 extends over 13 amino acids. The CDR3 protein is CASSVAGGEKLFF. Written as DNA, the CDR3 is TGTGCCAGCAGTGTGGCAGGAGGTGAAAAACTGTTTTTT.

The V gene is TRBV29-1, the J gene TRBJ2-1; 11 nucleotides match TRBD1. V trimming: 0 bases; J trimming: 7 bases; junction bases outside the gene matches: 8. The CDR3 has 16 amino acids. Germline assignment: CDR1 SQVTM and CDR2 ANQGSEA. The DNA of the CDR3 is TGCAGCGTTGAAGAAGGCCTGGGACAGGGGGTTAATGAGCAGTTCTTC. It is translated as CSVEEGLGQGVNEQFF.

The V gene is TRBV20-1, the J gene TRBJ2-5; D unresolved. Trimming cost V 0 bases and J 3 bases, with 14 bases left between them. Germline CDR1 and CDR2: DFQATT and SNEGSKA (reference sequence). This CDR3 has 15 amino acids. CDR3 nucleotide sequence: TGCAGTGCTAGAGATCCGATACGGGCAGAAGAGACCCAGTACTTC. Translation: CSARDPIRAEETQYF.

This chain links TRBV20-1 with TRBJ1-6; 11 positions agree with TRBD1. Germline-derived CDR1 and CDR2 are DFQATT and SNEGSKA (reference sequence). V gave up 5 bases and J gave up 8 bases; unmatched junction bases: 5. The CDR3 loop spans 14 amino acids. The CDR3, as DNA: TGCAGTGCTCGGACAGGGGGCGAATATTCACCCCTCCACTTT. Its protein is CSARTGGEYSPLHF.